Following are 31 T cell receptor beta chains from one sample sequenced in a study of T cells after somatic rescue of genetic block. The data were produced by immunoSEQ multiplex PCR, yet TCRdb's version contains in-frame clones alone and is incomplete. The repertoire has more than 9,500 clones, approximately 79% of them found once; the top ten carry around 22%. The sample was peripheral blood mononuclear cells (PBMCs). These receptors all come from a boy younger than 18.

This clone was found once. This chain uses TRBV21-1 with TRBJ1-3. TRBV21-1 is tagged as a pseudogene. The CDR3 consists of 22 residues. The CDR3 reads CASSKVSGAKREVSAGGNTIYF. The CDR3 nucleotides are TGTGCCAGCAGCAAAGTGAGTGGGGCCAAAAGGGAGGTATCCGCGGGAGGAAACACCATATATTTT.

The rearrangement joins TRBV5-4 to TRBJ1-4; 9 bases align to TRBD1. The CDR3 is 15 residues long. The germline CDR1 and CDR2 sequences are SGHNT and YYREEE (reference sequence). J gave up 7 bases and V 2 bases, and 6 bases lay outside the gene matches. CDR3 bases: TGTGCCAGCAGCTTACAGGGGGCGGTAGGTGAAAAACTGTTTTTT. Translated: CASSLQGAVGEKLFF.

The chain uses TRBV4-2 and TRBJ1-4; no firm D call. The CDR3 extends over 16 amino acids. The V gene's germline CDR1 is LGHNA and CDR2 YNFKEQ. Between the trimmed V and J ends, which lost 0 bases and 4 bases, there was a span of 12 bases. The CDR3 region is CASSQEAGKDNEKLFF. The DNA of the CDR3 is TGTGCCAGCAGCCAAGAGGCCGGGAAGGATAATGAAAAACTGTTTTTT.

The rearrangement joins TRBV28 to TRBJ2-7; 7 nucleotides agree with TRBD1. This CDR3 region has 15 residues. The germline V gene has CDR1 MDHEN and CDR2 SYDVKM. The V and J ends lost 4 bases and 1 base, in that order; junction bases with no gene match: 7. The CDR3 nucleotides are TGTGCCAGCAGTTCCTGGACAGGCGGGTCCTACGAGCAGTACTTC. Encoded protein: CASSSWTGGSYEQYF.

V usage is TRBV6-1 and J usage is TRBJ2-6, with a possible D match to TRBD1 (5 bases). Germline values: CDR1 MNHNS, CDR2 SASEGT. The CDR3 runs to 15 residues. V lost 7 bases and J lost 0, with 10 bases in between. The CDR3, as DNA: TGTGCCAGCATTAAAGGGGACTCTGGGGCCAACGTCCTGACTTTC. Translated: CASIKGDSGANVLTF.

The chain is built from TRBV7-3 and TRBJ2-6; D unresolved. The CDR3 has 14 residues. CDR1 and CDR2 (germline): SGHTA, FQGTGA. Trimming cost V 5 bases and J 4 bases, with 9 bases left between them. The CDR3 DNA is TGTGCCAGCAGCCTGACGCAAGGGGCCAACGTCCTGACTTTC. Translating it yields CASSLTQGANVLTF.

V is TRBV5-1 and J is TRBJ2-4, with 7 bases lining up with TRBD1. CDR3 length: 13 amino acids. Germline CDR1 and CDR2: SGHRS and YFSETQ. V lost 5 bases and J lost 5; bases outside the gene matches: 4. The CDR3 nucleotides read TGCGCCAGCAGTTGGGACAGTCAAAACATTCAGTACTTC. Amino acid sequence: CASSWDSQNIQYF.

This clone turned up a few times. V and J are TRBV18 and TRBJ2-5; possibly TRBD1 for D (5 bases). Per the germline V gene, CDR1 is KGHSH and CDR2 is LQKENI. V was trimmed by 8 bases and J by 5 bases, leaving 21 bases between them. The CDR3 is 15 amino acids. The CDR3 here is CASDSQAGFQETQYF. CDR3 nucleotides: TGTGCCAGCGATTCTCAAGCAGGGTTTCAGGAGACCCAGTACTTC.

The chain links TRBV28 to TRBJ2-3; D unclear. Germline CDR1 is MDHEN and CDR2 is SYDVKM. This CDR3 is built from 11 residues. Trimming removed 8 bases at V and 5 bases at J, with 8 bases between. CDR3 region: CASFLRDTQYF. The CDR3 DNA is TGTGCCAGCTTTTTAAGAGATACGCAGTATTTT.

The rearrangement uses TRBV18 and TRBJ2-4, with D possibly matching TRBD2 (7 bases). Germline lookup yields CDR1 KGHSH and CDR2 LQKENI. The germline V and J ends were trimmed by 4 bases and 3 bases, with 16 bases remaining between them. The CDR3 is 16 residues long. The CDR3 loop is CASSHQGRGIKNIQYF. CDR3 sequence (DNA): TGTGCCAGCTCACACCAGGGGAGGGGAATCAAAAACATTCAGTACTTC.

The chain uses TRBV18 and TRBJ1-3; D unresolved. Germline values: CDR1 KGHSH, CDR2 LQKENI. The germline V and J ends were trimmed by 3 bases and 7 bases, with 13 bases remaining between them. The CDR3 runs to 14 residues. The CDR3 region has the DNA TGTGCCAGCTCACCTCTACCAGATCTCAACACCATATATTTT. Residues: CASSPLPDLNTIYF.

There are a few counts of this clone. The V and J genes are TRBV28 and TRBJ2-1; 9 positions agree with TRBD2. The CDR3 totals 18 residues. V was clipped by 4 bases and J by 3 bases; unmatched bases: 13. The V gene's germline CDR1 is MDHEN and CDR2 SYDVKM. DNA for the CDR3: TGTGCCAGCAGTTCCCTCTTGACTAGCGGTGATCTCTACAATGAGCAGTTCTTC. Amino acids: CASSSLLTSGDLYNEQFF.

The V and J genes are TRBV28 and TRBJ1-2; a possible D gene is TRBD1 (5 bases). V lost 3 bases and J 8 bases, leaving 13 bases between the germline ends. Germline loops: CDR1 MDHEN, CDR2 SYDVKM. The CDR3 has 13 amino acids. The CDR3 bases are TGTGCCAGCAGTTTTCAGGGTATGGGGGGCTACACCTTC. This translates into CASSFQGMGGYTF.

Sample share makes this clone medium-sized. The gene calls are TRBV7-2 and TRBJ2-1; D call uncertain. Germline lookup yields CDR1 SGHTA and CDR2 FQGNSA. The CDR3 contains 14 residues. The ends were cut back, 3 bases at V and 6 bases at J, with 12 bases in the middle. The CDR3 DNA is TGTGCCAGCAGCTTGGCTGGCCCGGTCAATGAGCAGTTCTTC. It encodes CASSLAGPVNEQFF.

The chain recombines TRBV6-1 with TRBJ2-7, with D perhaps assigned TRBD1 or TRBD2 (6 bases each). Germline CDR1 reads MNHNS; CDR2 reads SASEGT. V dropped 7 bases and J dropped 10 bases, with 23 bases sitting between them. The CDR3 covers 14 residues. The CDR3 bases are TGTGCCAGCATGGGGGGCCATCCCGTTTTTATTCAGTACTTC. As protein: CASMGGHPVFIQYF.

The gene calls are TRBV5-1 and TRBJ2-7; TRBD2 matches at 15 bases. The length of the CDR3 is 15 residues. With 4 bases clipped from V and 4 bases from J, the junction kept 3 bases outside the gene matches. Germline lookup yields CDR1 SGHRS and CDR2 YFSETQ. The CDR3 loop is CASSGGLAGGYEQYF. The CDR3 bases are TGCGCCAGCAGCGGCGGACTAGCGGGAGGGTACGAGCAGTACTTC.

This chain connects TRBV4-1 to TRBJ1-6; D unclear. The CDR3 consists of 13 residues. Between the trimmed V and J ends, which lost 2 bases and 7 bases, there was a span of 6 bases. Germline V gene lookup returns CDR1 MGHRA and CDR2 YSYEKL. CDR3 DNA: TGCGCCAGCAGCCAACTATCAAATTCACCCCTCCACTTT. Translated, it gives CASSQLSNSPLHF.

The chain recombines TRBV7-3 with TRBJ1-1, with D possibly being TRBD1 (5 bases). This CDR3 has 13 amino acids. Trimming took off 2 bases at V and 5 bases at J, with 9 bases between the two ends. Germline V lookup: CDR1 SGHTA, CDR2 FQGTGA. The CDR3 sequence is CASSLGGGTEAFF. CDR3 bases: TGTGCCAGCAGCTTAGGGGGTGGGACTGAAGCTTTCTTT.

This clone is deemed medium-sized (0.01 to 0.1%). V usage is TRBV6-5 and J usage is TRBJ2-7; TRBD2 aligns across 11 bases. CDR1 and CDR2 (germline): MNHEY, SVGAGI. The trim removed 0 bases at V and 4 bases at J, leaving 5 bases unmatched. The CDR3 has 16 amino acids. CDR3 in DNA: TGTGCCAGCAGTTACTCGAAACTAGCGGGAGTGTACGAGCAGTACTTC. This translates into CASSYSKLAGVYEQYF.

V usage is TRBV7-6 and J usage is TRBJ2-5; no reliable D call. The DNA matches TRBJ2-7 better at its end, which makes the J call doubtful. The length of the CDR3 is 15 residues. The V gene's germline CDR1 is SGHVS and CDR2 FNYEAQ. This CDR3 reads CASSLEGLQSYEQYF. The CDR3 DNA sequence: TGTGCCAGCAGCTTAGAAGGGCTTCAGTCCTACGAGCAGTACTTC.

The CDR3 DNA is TGTGCCTGGAGTGCGAGTTTCTCCTACGAGCAGTACTTC. Its protein product is CAWSASFSYEQYF. This sequence joins TRBV30 and TRBJ2-7; D gene uncertain. The CDR3 contains 13 residues. V gave up 1 base and J gave up 0 bases, with 7 bases separating them. The germline V gene has CDR1 GTSNPN and CDR2 SVGIG (reference sequence).

J is TRBJ2-6 and V is TRBV4-1; perhaps D is TRBD1 or TRBD2 (5 bases each). Deletions cut 4 bases from V and 4 bases from J, with 23 bases between. Per germline, CDR1 MGHRA and CDR2 YSYEKL. The CDR3 is 19 residues long. CDR3 sequence (DNA): TGCGCCAGCAGCCTTCGAGGGGCAGTACAGGTGTGGGGGGCCAACGTCCTGACTTTC. It specifies CASSLRGAVQVWGANVLTF.

By sample fraction, this clone is large. This chain links TRBV28 with TRBJ2-3, with D tentatively TRBD1 or TRBD2 (5 bases each). In germline, CDR1 is MDHEN, CDR2 SYDVKM. This CDR3 region has 17 residues. Trimming cost V 2 bases and J 3 bases, with 18 bases left between them. The CDR3 coding sequence is TGTGCCAGCAGTTTAGGGGACCTAGCTTCTAGTACAGATACGCAGTATTTT. Its translation is CASSLGDLASSTDTQYF.

This rearrangement joins TRBV9 to TRBJ2-3; D gene ambiguous. The V gene's germline CDR1 is SGDLS and CDR2 YYNGEE. The CDR3 runs to 15 residues. V dropped 0 bases and J dropped 1 base, with 9 bases sitting between them. As DNA, the CDR3 is TGTGCCAGCAGCGTAGGAAACCCCCGCACAGATACGCAGTATTTT. It yields the protein CASSVGNPRTDTQYF.

This chain uses TRBV9 with TRBJ2-2, with 8 bases lining up with TRBD1. J was trimmed by 2 bases and V by 4 bases; bases with no gene match: 13. The CDR3 loop spans 18 amino acids. CDR1 and CDR2 (germline): SGDLS, YYNGEE. The CDR3 DNA follows: TGTGCCAGCAGCTCGCGGACAGGGACGCCACTTAACACCGGGGAGCTGTTTTTT. It specifies CASSSRTGTPLNTGELFF.

This clone was detected a few times. The V and J genes are TRBV5-1 and TRBJ2-5, with 7 bases that match TRBD1. Germline assignment: CDR1 SGHRS and CDR2 YFSETQ. Trimming at V came to 2 bases and at J to 2 bases, leaving 6 bases not matched to a gene. The CDR3 totals 15 residues. CDR3 DNA sequence: TGCGCCAGCAGCTTCAGGGACAGTAATCAAGAGACCCAGTACTTC. Translated: CASSFRDSNQETQYF.

The chain employs TRBV6-6 and TRBJ1-1, with D possibly TRBD1 on 5 matching bases. V was cut by 5 bases and J by 5 bases, with 12 bases left in between. The CDR3 length is 13 residues. Germline lookup yields CDR1 MNHNY and CDR2 SVGAGI (reference sequence). As DNA, the CDR3 is TGTGCCAGCAGTCCACCAGGGTGGACTGAAGCTTTCTTT. Protein product: CASSPPGWTEAFF.

The CDR3 DNA sequence: TGTGCCAGCAGCGTAGGACAGACTTTTGGTGTAAACACCATATATTTT. Its protein is CASSVGQTFGVNTIYF. This rearrangement joins TRBV9 to TRBJ1-3, with a possible D match to TRBD1 (5 bases). V lost 0 bases and J lost 6, with 16 bases in between. The germline CDR1 and CDR2 sequences are SGDLS and YYNGEE. The CDR3 has 16 residues.

Judged by abundance, this clone is medium-sized. This chain links TRBV2 with TRBJ2-7; 9 positions agree with TRBD1. This CDR3 has 13 residues. Per germline, CDR1 SNHLY and CDR2 FYNNEI. J lost 5 bases, V lost 8 bases, and 7 bases had no gene match. CDR3 sequence: CASSGTGMNEQYF. The CDR3, as DNA: TGTGCCAGCTCGGGGACAGGGATGAACGAGCAGTACTTC.

The chain has TRBV28 and TRBJ2-7; 11 nucleotides line up with TRBD1. This CDR3 has 15 residues. After removal of 4 bases from V and 4 bases from J, the junction contained 6 bases not matched to a gene. CDR1 and CDR2 from the germline V gene are MDHEN and SYDVKM. The CDR3: CASSSVGTGGYEQYF. CDR3 sequence (DNA): TGTGCCAGCAGTTCGGTCGGGACAGGGGGTTACGAGCAGTACTTC.

CDR3 sequence: CASSLRGGSYSGELFF. The CDR3 DNA follows: TGTGCCAGCAGCTTAAGGGGAGGATCGTATAGCGGGGAGCTGTTTTTT. The rearrangement links TRBV7-3 to TRBJ2-2, with D possibly matching TRBD2 (6 bases). With 1 base removed from V and 7 bases from J, the gap between germline ends came to 16 bases. The V gene's germline CDR1 is SGHTA and CDR2 FQGTGA. The CDR3 runs to 16 residues.